The TCR beta chain under discussion was sequenced for a study of PD-1 blockade in mismatch repair-deficient tumors. Study summary: All were previously treated, progressing patients with 11 to 13 mismatch repair-deficient cancer types. The study, taken as a whole, reports: Rapid post-treatment expansion, then contraction, generally preceding radiologic response, marked tumor-resident clones.

The repertoire was sequenced with immunoSEQ multiplex PCR; TCRdb's copy has only in-frame clones and lacks some. The sample has about 100,000 clones, 82% seen once. Remarks on this clone: Its antigen is unknown.

Three pembrolizumab responders had their TCRs sequenced. With 5 bases removed from V and 4 bases from J, the gap between germline ends came to 14 bases. The CDR3 has 14 amino acids. Germline values: CDR1 PRHDT, CDR2 FYEKMQ (reference sequence). This TCR derives from an adult with mismatch repair-deficient cancer. Sequencing was performed on peripheral blood, taken approximately 8 months after starting pembrolizumab. The genes are TRBV13 and TRBJ2-5, with D possibly matching TRBD1 (6 bases). The CDR3 DNA sequence: TGTGCCAGCAGCACGAGTGGGGGCGGAGAGACCCAGTACTTC. As protein: CASSTSGGGETQYF.